The 23 T cell receptor beta chains in this list originate from one sample, sequenced in a study of T cell responses to AZD1222 COVID-19 vaccine. Some clones are missing from TCRdb's copy, which holds only in-frame ones; the method was immunoSEQ multiplex PCR. This sample yields some 150,000 clones, of which approximately 90% are seen a single time; 2.5% to 3.5% belongs to the top ten. The sample in question was peripheral blood, obtained 28 days after the second AZD1222 dose. These receptors came from an adult who received the AZD1222 COVID-19 vaccine.

This chain uses TRBV11-2 with TRBJ1-1, with 8 bases aligning to TRBD1. With 6 bases clipped from V and 1 base from J, the junction kept 4 bases outside the gene matches. Germline CDR1 SGHAT, CDR2 FQNNGV. The CDR3 spans 14 residues. The CDR3 DNA reads as TGTGCCAGCAGTAAAACAGGGGGGAACACTGAAGCTTTCTTT. Translating it yields CASSKTGGNTEAFF.

This rearrangement joins TRBV30 to TRBJ2-3, with 7 bases aligning to TRBD1. This CDR3 has 14 residues. Trimming removed 5 bases from V and 3 bases from J; junction bases left unmatched: 8. Germline CDR1 GTSNPN, CDR2 SVGIG (reference sequence). CDR3 in DNA: TGTGCCTGGGGACTCAGCAGGGGGACAGATACGCAGTATTTT. This sequence encodes CAWGLSRGTDTQYF.

This chain uses TRBV3-1 (or the pseudogene TRBV3-2) with TRBJ2-7; no clear D. This CDR3 comprises 12 residues. Looked up from germline, CDR1 is LGHDT and CDR2 is YNNKEL (reference sequence). Trimming removed 6 bases from V and 6 bases from J, with 12 bases in between. The CDR3 DNA sequence: TGTGCCAGCAGGCCCAGTGGCGGCGAGCAGTACTTC. Translated: CASRPSGGEQYF.

J is TRBJ2-5 and V is TRBV4-1; D uncertain. Deletions cut 1 base from V and 2 bases from J, with 14 bases between. Germline assignment: CDR1 MGHRA and CDR2 YSYEKL. This CDR3 comprises 16 residues. The CDR3 is CASSQVLEGAQETQYF. Here the CDR3 DNA reads TGCGCCAGCAGCCAAGTTCTAGAAGGCGCACAAGAGACCCAGTACTTC.

The chain combines TRBV6-5 with TRBJ1-3, with unresolved D. Trimming took 6 bases from V and 4 from J, leaving 10 bases between them. Germline V gives CDR1 MNHEY, CDR2 SVGAGI. The length of the CDR3 is 13 residues. CDR3 sequence reads: CASSQILGNTIYF. The DNA for the CDR3 is TGTGCCAGCAGCCAAATCTTAGGAAACACCATATATTTT.

The table lists this clone with a count of one. This chain connects TRBV6-5 to TRBJ1-5; D call uncertain. V shed 4 bases and J shed 5 bases, with 9 bases lying between them. Germline V gene sequence: CDR1 MNHEY, CDR2 SVGAGI. This CDR3 comprises 13 residues. CDR3 in amino acids: CASSLVEDQPQHF. CDR3 nucleotide sequence: TGTGCCAGCAGTTTAGTGGAGGATCAGCCCCAGCATTTT.

The V gene is TRBV6-5, the J gene TRBJ1-1, with no clear D. There are 13 residues in the CDR3. The germline gives CDR1 MNHEY, CDR2 SVGAGI. V lost 8 bases and J 4 bases, leaving 14 bases between the germline ends. This chain's CDR3 is CASAQGILTEAFF. The DNA for the CDR3 is TGTGCCAGCGCCCAAGGGATACTCACTGAAGCTTTCTTT.

This chain uses TRBV19 with TRBJ2-7; D gene uncertain. The CDR3 sequence is 14 residues long. In germline, CDR1 is LNHDA, CDR2 SQIVND (reference sequence). V was shortened by 5 bases and J by 2 bases, with 13 bases between the two germline ends. CDR3 protein: CASSQQPGPYEQYF. CDR3 coding DNA: TGTGCCAGTAGTCAACAGCCAGGTCCCTACGAGCAGTACTTC.

This rearrangement joins TRBV28 to TRBJ1-4; possibly TRBD1 for D (5 bases). The germline V and J ends were trimmed by 5 bases and 10 bases, with 17 bases remaining between them. CDR3 length equals 14 residues. CDR1 MDHEN and CDR2 SYDVKM come from the germline V gene. As DNA, the CDR3 is TGTGCCAGCAGTAGGGGTGTGGGTTCGGGAAAACTGTTTTTT. The encoded protein is CASSRGVGSGKLFF.

V usage is TRBV19 and J usage is TRBJ2-1, with unresolved D. CDR1 is LNHDA, CDR2 SQIVND, per germline (reference sequence). The CDR3 runs 15 residues. V dropped 3 bases and J dropped 3 bases, with 12 bases sitting between them. CDR3 residues: CASSIRLVLYNEQFF. CDR3 nucleotide sequence: TGTGCCAGTAGTATCCGGCTAGTGCTCTACAATGAGCAGTTCTTC.

This chain joins TRBV3-1 (or the pseudogene TRBV3-2) and TRBJ1-5; possible D gene TRBD1, 5 bases. Trimming cost V 1 base and J 4 bases, with 11 bases left between them. The germline V gene has CDR1 LGHDT and CDR2 YNNKEL (reference sequence). The CDR3 extends over 15 amino acids. In DNA form, the CDR3 reads TGTGCCAGCAGCCAAGGGGGAGGGGTTAATCAGCCCCAGCATTTT. Protein: CASSQGGGVNQPQHF.

The chain combines TRBV5-1 with TRBJ1-5; D uncertain. The CDR3 spans 15 residues. V dropped 4 bases and J dropped 5 bases, with 16 bases sitting between them. Germline values: CDR1 SGHRS, CDR2 YFSETQ. The CDR3 DNA reads as TGCGCCAGCAGCCCCGCCCCCGGTTCACATCAGCCCCAGCATTTT. Encoded protein: CASSPAPGSHQPQHF.

The chain combines TRBV7-3 with TRBJ2-3; 10 bases agree with TRBD1. In germline, CDR1 is SGHTA, CDR2 FQGTGA. The CDR3 totals 15 residues. V lost 5 bases and J lost 6; bases outside the gene matches: 8. This CDR3 is CASSTGQGLVDTQYF. The CDR3 coding sequence is TGTGCCAGCAGCACGGGACAGGGGTTGGTTGATACGCAGTATTTT.

The chain carries TRBV18 and TRBJ2-2, with D tentatively TRBD1 (5 bases). Deletions cut 3 bases from V and 1 base from J, with 12 bases between. Germline V gene lookup returns CDR1 KGHSH and CDR2 LQKENI. The length of the CDR3 is 16 residues. CDR3 amino acids: CASSPQGPWNTGELFF. The CDR3 region has the DNA TGTGCCAGCTCACCCCAGGGCCCTTGGAACACCGGGGAGCTGTTTTTT.

The CDR3 nucleotides read TGTGCCAGCAGTCGCGGAGTGGGTGAGTGGGAGCAGTACTTC. This codes for CASSRGVGEWEQYF. The J gene is TRBJ2-7, the V gene TRBV27; D unclear. CDR1 MNHEY and CDR2 SMNVEV come from the germline V gene (reference sequence). CDR3 length: 14 residues. The germline V and J ends were trimmed by 5 bases and 7 bases, with 18 bases remaining between them.

The gene calls are TRBV5-1 and TRBJ2-2, with 7 bases identical to TRBD2. CDR3 length: 15 amino acids. The ends lost 5 bases at V and 0 bases at J; junction bases unmatched: 4. Germline CDR1 and CDR2: SGHRS and YFSETQ. CDR3 protein: CASSFGGTNTGELFF. The CDR3 DNA sequence: TGCGCCAGCAGTTTCGGGGGGACGAACACCGGGGAGCTGTTTTTT.

The chain recombines TRBV30 with TRBJ1-2, with 7 bases identical to TRBD1. In germline, CDR1 is GTSNPN, CDR2 SVGIG (reference sequence). CDR3 length equals 13 residues. Losses at the gene ends were 3 bases for V and 4 bases for J; bases not matched to a gene: 5. CDR3 loop: CAWREGAPYGYTF. Written as DNA, the CDR3 is TGTGCCTGGAGGGAGGGGGCCCCCTATGGCTACACCTTC.

CDR3 amino acids: CASSLDISGSYNEQFF. The CDR3 DNA is TGTGCCAGCAGCTTAGATATTAGCGGGAGCTACAATGAGCAGTTCTTC. This sequence joins TRBV7-9 and TRBJ2-1; 9 positions match TRBD2. The CDR3 is made up of 16 amino acids. Germline assignment: CDR1 SEHNR and CDR2 FQNEAQ (reference sequence). V shed 1 base, J shed 3 bases, and the junction held 4 bases outside the gene matches.

V usage is TRBV11-2 and J usage is TRBJ1-3; the D is unclear. The CDR3 is 15 residues long. Trimming left V 0 bases short and J 0 bases short, with 6 bases between. CDR1 and CDR2 (germline): SGHAT, FQNNGV. CDR3 residues: CASSLDLYSGNTIYF. The CDR3 bases are TGTGCCAGCAGCTTAGATCTCTACTCTGGAAACACCATATATTTT.

The chain combines TRBV27 with TRBJ2-5; D is unclear. This CDR3 has 13 amino acids. V was clipped by 3 bases and J by 3 bases, with 8 bases between them. Germline V CDR1 and CDR2: MNHEY, SMNVEV (reference sequence). CDR3 in amino acids: CASSFWGKETQYF. The DNA for the CDR3 is TGTGCCAGCAGTTTCTGGGGAAAAGAGACCCAGTACTTC.

The chain combines TRBV25-1 with TRBJ2-1; TRBD1 matches at 7 bases. Looked up from germline, CDR1 is MGHDK and CDR2 is SYGVNS. The CDR3 runs to 15 residues. V was clipped by 2 bases and J by 3 bases; unmatched bases: 4. The CDR3 DNA is TGTGCCAGCAGTGAAACAGGGGTATACTACAATGAGCAGTTCTTC. Residues: CASSETGVYYNEQFF.

The rearrangement links TRBV7-2 to TRBJ1-6; no firm D call. From germline, CDR1 is SGHTA and CDR2 FQGNSA. V was cut by 5 bases and J by 9 bases, with 11 bases left in between. The CDR3 runs to 13 residues. Written as DNA, the CDR3 is TGTGCCAGCAGCCCCAGCTTGCTTTCACCCCTCCACTTT. This codes for CASSPSLLSPLHF.

The chain uses TRBV5-1 and TRBJ1-6; D is undetermined. From germline, CDR1 is SGHRS and CDR2 YFSETQ. The CDR3 extends over 15 amino acids. Trimming took off 2 bases at V and 0 bases at J, with 6 bases between the two ends. The CDR3 nucleotides are TGCGCCAGCAGCTTCGCGGACTCCTATAATTCACCCCTCCACTTT. Translating it yields CASSFADSYNSPLHF.